One and the same sample provided the 24 T cell receptor beta chains below, sequenced in a study of shared clonotypes between healthy human individuals. Here immunoSEQ multiplex PCR was the method, and the copy in TCRdb shows in-frame clones only, minus some. The sample includes approximately 2.1 million clones, approximately 95% seen only once; the top ten take about 0.37%. The sample consisted of naive CD4+ T cells from PBMCs. This sample's subset: CD45RA+ positively selected. The receptors shown here come from a man between 18 and 29 years old in good health. Some clones in this sample may be carry-over from other donors' samples.

The chain combines TRBV5-6 with TRBJ1-1, with D maybe TRBD1 (6 bases). V lost 0 bases, J lost 4 bases, and 10 bases lay in between. There are 14 residues in the CDR3. Germline values: CDR1 SGHDT, CDR2 YYEEEE. CDR3 sequence (DNA): TGTGCCAGCAGCTTGGGGACAGAGACCACTGAAGCTTTCTTT. It specifies CASSLGTETTEAFF.

This clone was found once. The chain joins TRBV27 to TRBJ2-3; 9 bases agree with TRBD2. V was clipped by 6 bases and J by 3 bases; unmatched bases: 7. The germline V gene encodes CDR1 MNHEY and CDR2 SMNVEV (reference sequence). CDR3 length: 15 amino acids. CDR3 region: CASRDSGRETDTQYF. In DNA form, the CDR3 reads TGTGCCAGCAGGGATAGCGGGAGAGAGACAGATACGCAGTATTTT.

The chain links TRBV27 to TRBJ2-7; perhaps D is TRBD1 or TRBD2 (6 bases each). V was cut by 6 bases and J by 3 bases, with 12 bases left in between. Germline V gene data show CDR1 as MNHEY and CDR2 as SMNVEV (reference sequence). The CDR3 runs 13 residues. The CDR3 protein is CASSQGGGYEQYF. The CDR3 nucleotides are TGTGCCAGCAGCCAAGGGGGAGGCTACGAGCAGTACTTC.

The gene calls are TRBV5-1 and TRBJ2-5; D is uncertain. The V and J ends lost 0 bases and 1 base respectively, with 10 bases between them. The CDR3 runs 15 residues. The germline gives CDR1 SGHRS, CDR2 YFSETQ. The DNA of the CDR3 is TGCGCCAGCAGCTTGGTACAGACGCCCCAAGAGACCCAGTACTTC. Translated, it gives CASSLVQTPQETQYF.

The genes are TRBV4-3 and TRBJ1-2; D is possibly TRBD1 (6 bases). The germline V gene encodes CDR1 LGHNA and CDR2 YSLEER. The V and J ends lost 0 bases and 2 bases respectively, with 10 bases between them. This CDR3 is built from 15 residues. The CDR3 DNA sequence: TGCGCCAGCAGCCAAGAGGCAGGGGCCAACTATGGCTACACCTTC. As protein: CASSQEAGANYGYTF.

This chain connects TRBV19 to TRBJ2-1; 10 positions match TRBD1. Germline CDR1 LNHDA, CDR2 SQIVND (reference sequence). The CDR3 covers 15 residues. The V gene end was trimmed by 4 bases and the J gene end by 9 bases; junction bases not matched to a gene: 9. CDR3 sequence (DNA): TGTGCCAGTAGTACTACCGCGACAGGGGGCGGTGAGCAGTTCTTC. Protein product: CASSTTATGGGEQFF.

The V gene is TRBV28, the J gene TRBJ1-1; no definite D call. V lost 4 bases, J lost 10 bases, and 7 bases lay in between. CDR1 is MDHEN and CDR2 is SYDVKM in the germline V gene. CDR3 length: 10 residues. CDR3 DNA: TGTGCCAGCAGTTCGTTGGTAGCTTTCTTT. Translation: CASSSLVAFF.

Note on this clone: The same CDR3 can be traced to other DNA sequences in this sample. The chain employs TRBV18 and TRBJ1-1, with 7 bases fitting TRBD1. The CDR3 contains 14 residues. V dropped 3 bases and J dropped 4; count of bases not matched to a gene: 5. Germline CDR1 KGHSH, CDR2 LQKENI. The CDR3 nucleotides are TGTGCCAGCTCACCGGGACAGACCGGCACTGAAGCTTTCTTT. The encoded protein is CASSPGQTGTEAFF. The whole variable domain, filled in from reference TRBV18 and TRBJ1-1, reads NAGVMQNPRHLVRRRGQEARLRCSPMKGHSHVYWYRQLPEEGLKFMVYLQKENIIDESGMPKERFSAEFPKEGPSILRIQQVVRGDSAAYFCASSPGQTGTEAFFGQGTRLTVV.

In regard to this clone: Other DNA sequences of this sample code for an identical CDR3. This chain connects TRBV7-9 to TRBJ2-5, with D hard to call. CDR1 SEHNR and CDR2 FQNEAQ come from the germline V gene (reference sequence). The V and J ends lost 3 bases and 0 bases respectively, with 2 bases between them. This CDR3 has 12 residues. CDR3 sequence: CASSFDQETQYF. For the CDR3, the DNA is TGTGCCAGCAGCTTTGACCAAGAGACCCAGTACTTC.

The gene calls are TRBV7-8 and TRBJ1-2; the match to TRBD1 covers 8 bases. Losses at the gene ends were 6 bases for V and 7 bases for J; bases not matched to a gene: 10. The CDR3 totals 14 residues. Per germline, CDR1 SGHVS and CDR2 FQNEAQ. CDR3 DNA sequence: TGTGCCAGCAGGGGAGGCAGGGGGCGTGGTGGCTACACCTTC. It encodes CASRGGRGRGGYTF.

The chain employs TRBV9 and TRBJ2-5, with TRBD1 identical over 8 bases. Germline CDR1 is SGDLS and CDR2 is YYNGEE. J was trimmed by 1 base and V by 4 bases; bases with no gene match: 6. This CDR3 region has 15 residues. For the CDR3, the DNA is TGTGCCAGCAGCAGGGGACAGGTTCTCCAAGAGACCCAGTACTTC. Protein sequence: CASSRGQVLQETQYF. Based on the CDR3 plus reference TRBV9 and TRBJ2-5, the full variable domain is DSGVTQTPKHLITATGQRVTLRCSPRSGDLSVYWYQQSLDQGLQFLIQYYNGEERAKGNILERFSAQQFPDLHSELNLSSLELGDSALYFCASSRGQVLQETQYFGPGTRLLVL.

A few counts support this clone. This chain joins TRBV25-1 and TRBJ1-1; D remains ambiguous. This CDR3 is built from 14 residues. Trimming removed 5 bases at V and 4 bases at J, with 14 bases between. Germline CDR1 MGHDK, CDR2 SYGVNS. CDR3 amino acids: CASSFPGGPTEAFF. The CDR3 bases are TGTGCCAGCAGTTTCCCAGGCGGCCCCACTGAAGCTTTCTTT.

This chain links TRBV11-2 with TRBJ2-3, with 12 bases identical to TRBD2. CDR3 length equals 16 residues. Per germline, CDR1 SGHAT and CDR2 FQNNGV. After removal of 5 bases from V and 2 bases from J, the junction contained 5 bases not matched to a gene. The CDR3 coding sequence is TGTGCCAGCAGCCGCGGACTAGCGGGAAACACAGATACGCAGTATTTT. This translates into CASSRGLAGNTDTQYF.

This sequence joins TRBV5-6 and TRBJ2-7; possible D gene TRBD2, 5 bases. Deletions cut 0 bases from V and 7 bases from J, with 20 bases between. Germline V gene data show CDR1 as SGHDT and CDR2 as YYEEEE. The CDR3 is 16 amino acids. CDR3 coding DNA: TGTGCCAGCAGCTTGGGATTAAGGACGGACTCGAGGGAGCAGTACTTC. It specifies CASSLGLRTDSREQYF.

A remark on this clone: Distinct nucleotide sequences in the sample also encode this CDR3. The chain is built from TRBV28 and TRBJ2-3; D remains ambiguous. In germline, CDR1 is MDHEN, CDR2 SYDVKM. The CDR3 sequence is 12 residues long. Trimming took 4 bases from V and 2 from J, leaving 4 bases between them. CDR3 in amino acids: CASSSYTDTQYF. CDR3 coding DNA: TGTGCCAGCAGTTCCTACACAGATACGCAGTATTTT.

The chain joins TRBV5-1 to TRBJ2-7; a weak D match, TRBD1 (7 bases). The V gene lost 4 bases and the J gene lost 0 bases, with 11 bases spanning the gap. CDR1 and CDR2 (germline): SGHRS, YFSETQ. The CDR3 is 14 residues long. The CDR3 spells CASSPGGSSYEQYF. In nucleotides, the CDR3 is TGCGCCAGCAGCCCAGGGGGGAGCTCCTACGAGCAGTACTTC.

The J gene is TRBJ2-1, the V gene TRBV29-1, with D perhaps matching TRBD2 (5 bases). This CDR3 has 14 residues. Germline CDR1 SQVTM, CDR2 ANQGSEA. V gave up 7 bases and J gave up 2 bases, with 15 bases separating them. The CDR3 protein is CSAEAEVTYNEQFF. CDR3 sequence (DNA): TGCAGCGCAGAAGCGGAAGTTACCTACAATGAGCAGTTCTTC.

In this sample, this clone turned up a few times. This chain uses TRBV27 with TRBJ1-1; no definite D call. The CDR3 contains 13 residues. With 2 bases removed from V and 1 base from J, the gap between germline ends came to 5 bases. From germline, CDR1 is MNHEY and CDR2 SMNVEV (reference sequence). The CDR3 region is CASSLVPNTEAFF. The CDR3 coding sequence is TGTGCCAGCAGTTTAGTGCCGAACACTGAAGCTTTCTTT.

This chain connects TRBV7-2 to TRBJ2-7, with D perhaps TRBD2 (5 bases). The CDR3 has 14 residues. The germline CDR1 and CDR2 sequences are SGHTA and FQGNSA. The V end was cut by 1 base, the J end by 7 bases, with 14 bases between. CDR3 region: CASSLDPAGEEQYF. The CDR3 DNA reads TGTGCCAGCAGCTTAGATCCCGCGGGTGAGGAGCAGTACTTC.

The rearrangement uses TRBV28 and TRBJ2-5, with 12 bases aligning to TRBD1. In germline, CDR1 is MDHEN, CDR2 SYDVKM. The CDR3 is made up of 15 amino acids. V was pared by 2 bases and J by 3 bases, with 1 base of the junction left unmatched. The CDR3 is CASSLGTGGEETQYF. Written as DNA, the CDR3 is TGTGCCAGCAGTTTAGGGACAGGGGGCGAAGAGACCCAGTACTTC.

The chain joins TRBV5-6 to TRBJ2-7, with 8 positions matching TRBD1. Germline V gene lookup returns CDR1 SGHDT and CDR2 YYEEEE. This CDR3 comprises 18 residues. V was clipped by 5 bases and J by 1 base; unmatched bases: 17. DNA for the CDR3: TGTGCCAGCAGTCCGATCTCGTCCACAGGGGGGCATTCCTACGAGCAGTACTTC. This translates into CASSPISSTGGHSYEQYF.

In its sample, this clone was seen once. The chain recombines TRBV18 with TRBJ2-2; 7 nucleotides agree with TRBD2. The CDR3 runs 16 residues. The germline V gene has CDR1 KGHSH and CDR2 LQKENI. J was trimmed by 4 bases and V by 8 bases; bases with no gene match: 13. The CDR3 sequence: CASQLGRERRTGELFF. The CDR3 bases are TGTGCCAGCCAACTCGGGCGGGAGCGTCGCACCGGGGAGCTGTTTTTT.

This sequence joins TRBV4-1 and TRBJ2-1; D possibly corresponds to TRBD2 (5 bases). V was trimmed by 1 base and J by 0 bases, leaving 10 bases between them. There are 16 residues in the CDR3. Looked up from germline, CDR1 is MGHRA and CDR2 is YSYEKL. This CDR3 reads CASSQGRGSSYNEQFF. The CDR3 DNA follows: TGCGCCAGCAGCCAAGGACGGGGAAGCTCCTACAATGAGCAGTTCTTC.

The chain combines TRBV28 with TRBJ2-1; D is unclear. Germline CDR1 reads MDHEN; CDR2 reads SYDVKM. The V end was cut by 6 bases, the J end by 6 bases, with 12 bases between. This CDR3 spans 13 amino acids. CDR3 nucleotides: TGTGCCAGCAGGACACCGACTCTCAATGAGCAGTTCTTC. It encodes CASRTPTLNEQFF.